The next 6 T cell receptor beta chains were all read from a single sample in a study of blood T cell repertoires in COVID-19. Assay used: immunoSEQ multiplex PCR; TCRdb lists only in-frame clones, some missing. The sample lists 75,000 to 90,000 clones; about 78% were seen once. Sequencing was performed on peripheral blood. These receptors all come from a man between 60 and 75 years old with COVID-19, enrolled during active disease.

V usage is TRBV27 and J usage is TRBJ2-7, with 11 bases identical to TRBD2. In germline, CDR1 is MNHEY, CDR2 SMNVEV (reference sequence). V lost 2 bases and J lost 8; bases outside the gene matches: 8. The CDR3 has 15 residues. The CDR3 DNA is TGTGCCAGCAGTTTAGGAACTAGCGGGAGTTGGCAGCAGTACTTC. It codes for CASSLGTSGSWQQYF.

The CDR3 region has the DNA TGTGCTAGTGGTTCTCAGGGAAATCAGTACTTC. It yields the protein CASGSQGNQYF. V usage is TRBV12-5 and J usage is TRBJ2-7, with D perhaps matching TRBD1 (5 bases). Trimming left V 4 bases short and J 10 bases short, with 11 bases between. Germline CDR1 and CDR2: LGHNT and FRNRAP. CDR3 length equals 11 residues. The full variable domain, in which reference TRBV12-5 and TRBJ2-7 provide the parts outside the CDR3, is DARVTQTPRHKVTEMGQEVTMRCQPILGHNTVFWYRQTMMQGLELLAYFRNRAPLDDSGMPKDRFSAEMPDATLATLKIQPSEPRDSAVYFCASGSQGNQYFGPGTRLTVT.

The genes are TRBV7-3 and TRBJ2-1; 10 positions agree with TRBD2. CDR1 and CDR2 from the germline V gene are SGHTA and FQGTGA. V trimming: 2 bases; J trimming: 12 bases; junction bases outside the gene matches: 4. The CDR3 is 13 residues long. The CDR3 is CASSLDASGGQFF. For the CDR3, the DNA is TGTGCCAGCAGCTTAGACGCTAGCGGGGGGCAGTTCTTC.

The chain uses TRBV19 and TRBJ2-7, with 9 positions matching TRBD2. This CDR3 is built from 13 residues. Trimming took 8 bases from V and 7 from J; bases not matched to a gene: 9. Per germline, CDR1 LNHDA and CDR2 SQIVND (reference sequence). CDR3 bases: TGTGCCAGTTCTTTAGCGGGAGTGGGTGAGCAGTACTTC. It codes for CASSLAGVGEQYF.

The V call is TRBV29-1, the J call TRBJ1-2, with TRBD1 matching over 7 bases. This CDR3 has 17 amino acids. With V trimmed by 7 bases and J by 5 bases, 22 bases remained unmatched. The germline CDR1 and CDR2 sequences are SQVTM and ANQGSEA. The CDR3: CSAPSAVTGAELYGYTF. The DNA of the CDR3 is TGCAGCGCCCCCTCGGCCGTCACAGGGGCCGAGCTTTATGGCTACACCTTC.

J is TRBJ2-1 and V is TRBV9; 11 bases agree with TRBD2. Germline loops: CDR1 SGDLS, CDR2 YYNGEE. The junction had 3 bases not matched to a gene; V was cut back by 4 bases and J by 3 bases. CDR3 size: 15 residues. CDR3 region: CASSPSGRNYNEQFF. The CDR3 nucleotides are TGTGCCAGCAGCCCTAGCGGGAGGAACTACAATGAGCAGTTCTTC. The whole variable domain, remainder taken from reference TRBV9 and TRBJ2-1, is DSGVTQTPKHLITATGQRVTLRCSPRSGDLSVYWYQQSLDQGLQFLIQYYNGEERAKGNILERFSAQQFPDLHSELNLSSLELGDSALYFCASSPSGRNYNEQFFGPGTRLTVL.